The rows below give T cell receptor beta chains drawn from one sample of a study of cytomegalovirus exposure and HLA in healthy donors. Sequencing used immunoSEQ multiplex PCR; TCRdb keeps in-frame clones, though not all of them. The sample carries approximately 90,000 clones, around 8% recorded once. The source material was PBMCs. The origin of the receptors is a man aged 45-65 years in good health and CMV-seronegative. Each CDR3 is given with its conserved first and last residue. The order of the fields is J gene, clone size, V gene, D gene, CDR3 DNA, CDR3 protein. A D gene is named only where the DNA matches it firmly. A row's size may be missing; if present it is once, few, many or a size class.

j_call: TRBJ2-1; clone_size: -; v_call: TRBV7-3; d_call: TRBD2; cdr3_nt: TGTGCCACCGGGACTAGCGGGGTAGGCCCCTACAATGAGCAGTTCTTC; cdr3_aa: CATGTSGVGPYNEQFF
j_call: TRBJ2-3; clone_size: few; v_call: TRBV19; d_call: TRBD2; cdr3_nt: TGTGCCAGTAGTGTGGTAGCGGGAGCCACAGATACGCAGTATTTT; cdr3_aa: CASSVVAGATDTQYF
j_call: TRBJ2-2; clone_size: few; v_call: TRBV5-1; d_call: -; cdr3_nt: TGCGCCAGCAGCTTAACGGCGAACCGGGGGACCGGGGAGCTGTTTTTT; cdr3_aa: CASSLTANRGTGELFF
j_call: TRBJ1-2; clone_size: few; v_call: TRBV28; d_call: TRBD1; cdr3_nt: TGTGCCAGCAGTTTACCCTCGGACAGGGGGTCTAACTATGGCTACACCTTC; cdr3_aa: CASSLPSDRGSNYGYTF
j_call: TRBJ1-2; clone_size: -; v_call: TRBV6-4; d_call: TRBD1; cdr3_nt: TGTGCCAGCAGTGAAGACTCAGGGGGCAGCTATGGCTACACCTTC; cdr3_aa: CASSEDSGGSYGYTF
j_call: TRBJ1-2; clone_size: -; v_call: TRBV6-1; d_call: -; cdr3_nt: TGTGCCAGCAGTGAAGCGGTGGGCGCTGTCTATGGCTACACCTTC; cdr3_aa: CASSEAVGAVYGYTF
j_call: TRBJ2-7; clone_size: -; v_call: TRBV28; d_call: TRBD2; cdr3_nt: TGTGCCAGCAGTCCCCACGGGCTAGCGGGAAAGGTGGGCTACGAGCAGTACTTC; cdr3_aa: CASSPHGLAGKVGYEQYF
j_call: TRBJ2-1; clone_size: few; v_call: TRBV27; d_call: TRBD2; cdr3_nt: TGTGCCAGCAGCACTAGCGGCCCTGGTGAGCAGTTCTTC; cdr3_aa: CASSTSGPGEQFF
j_call: TRBJ2-3; clone_size: -; v_call: TRBV18; d_call: -; cdr3_nt: TGTGCCAGCTCAGGCGGGTTCAGCACAGATACGCAGTATTTT; cdr3_aa: CASSGGFSTDTQYF
j_call: TRBJ1-1; clone_size: few; v_call: TRBV6-5; d_call: -; cdr3_nt: TGTGCCAGCAGTCGAGACAGCCCGACCACTGAAGCTTTCTTT; cdr3_aa: CASSRDSPTTEAFF
j_call: TRBJ2-7; clone_size: few; v_call: TRBV27; d_call: TRBD1; cdr3_nt: TGTGCCAGCTCGCTATCGGAGACCGGGACAGGAACGTACGAGCAGTACTTC; cdr3_aa: CASSLSETGTGTYEQYF
j_call: TRBJ1-1; clone_size: -; v_call: TRBV7-7; d_call: -; cdr3_nt: TGTGCTAGCAGTCGAGATGGGAACACTGAAGCTTTCTTT; cdr3_aa: CASSRDGNTEAFF
j_call: TRBJ2-6; clone_size: -; v_call: TRBV19; d_call: -; cdr3_nt: TGTGCCAGTTCGACAAGGACCAACGTCCTGACTTTC; cdr3_aa: CASSTRTNVLTF
j_call: TRBJ2-5; clone_size: -; v_call: TRBV5-1; d_call: -; cdr3_nt: TGCGCCAGCAGCTTGGAGGCAGGGGCGGGTAGAGAGACCCAGTACTTC; cdr3_aa: CASSLEAGAGRETQYF
j_call: TRBJ2-2; clone_size: -; v_call: TRBV28; d_call: TRBD2; cdr3_nt: TGTGCCAGCAAAAAGGGGAGGGCGGGCACCGGGGAGCTGTTTTTT; cdr3_aa: CASKKGRAGTGELFF
j_call: TRBJ2-1; clone_size: -; v_call: TRBV7-9; d_call: TRBD1; cdr3_nt: TGTGCCAGCAGCTTAGGACCCCACAGGGGACCATCGTCATTCGAGCAGTTCTTC; cdr3_aa: CASSLGPHRGPSSFEQFF
j_call: TRBJ2-7; clone_size: -; v_call: TRBV18; d_call: -; cdr3_nt: TGTGCCAGCTCACCTGCTGGGGGCCCTCTCTACGAGCAGTACTTC; cdr3_aa: CASSPAGGPLYEQYF
j_call: TRBJ2-5; clone_size: few; v_call: TRBV7-3; d_call: TRBD1; cdr3_nt: TGTGCCAGCAGCCGACCATCCCGGGACAGGGGGTTATCGGGTTCGGAGACCCAGTACTTC; cdr3_aa: CASSRPSRDRGLSGSETQYF